One and the same sample provided the 25 T cell receptor beta chains below, sequenced in a study of T cells expressing NK-cell markers. TCRdb processed the 5' RACE reads again and assigns one entry to each CDR3 protein, with no DNA. Seen in this sample are roughly 450,000 distinct CDR3 sequences; the ten most common clones hold 1.4%. Source material: blood T cells: a sorted CD56 or NKG2C T cell subset, CD4+ or CD8+ T cells, or bulk PBMC T cells (not recorded which). The receptors were sampled from a woman in her fifties or sixties in good health.

The rearrangement joins TRBV12-3 or TRBV12-4 to TRBJ1-5; TCRdb calls TRBD1, which cannot be checked without DNA. The CDR3 length is 18 residues. CDR3 protein: CASSSEVGGVRSNQPQHF.

This sequence joins TRBV5-1 and TRBJ2-5; TCRdb calls TRBD2, which cannot be checked without DNA. Germline loops: CDR1 SGHRS, CDR2 YFSETQ. This CDR3 is built from 15 residues. CDR3 in amino acids: CASSSLAGSQETQYF.

The J gene is TRBJ2-5, the V gene TRBV14; TCRdb indicates TRBD1, and absent DNA this call remains unverified. The CDR3 is made up of 15 amino acids. CDR1 and CDR2 (germline): SGHDN, FVKESK. CDR3 sequence reads: CASSQDVGPGETQYF.

The V call is TRBV7-2, the J call TRBJ1-5; as DNA is missing, the TRBD1 call by TCRdb cannot be tested. The CDR3 is 14 residues long. Germline V gene lookup returns CDR1 SGHTA and CDR2 FQGNSA. CDR3: CASSLRAGRQPQHF.

The chain employs TRBV27 and TRBJ2-2. Germline V gene lookup returns CDR1 MNHEY and CDR2 SMNVEV (reference sequence). The CDR3 runs 13 residues. CDR3 in amino acids: CASSPHYTGELFF.

The chain couples TRBV11-2 to TRBJ1-4. The CDR3 consists of 14 residues. Germline values: CDR1 SGHAT, CDR2 FQNNGV. The CDR3 spells CASSLGPFNEKLFF.

V gene TRBV6-1 combines with J gene TRBJ2-4; TCRdb's D call of TRBD1 is untestable without DNA. The CDR3 length is 19 residues. Germline V CDR1 and CDR2: MNHNS, SASEGT. This CDR3 is CASSESRVSQGPAKNIQYF.

The chain couples TRBV29-1 to TRBJ2-3; TCRdb returns TRBD1, unconfirmable since there is no DNA. The CDR3 loop spans 16 amino acids. The germline V gene encodes CDR1 SQVTM and CDR2 ANQGSEA. The CDR3 spells CSVGGTALIRTDTQYF.

V and J are TRBV4-1 and TRBJ2-6; TCRdb's assignment of TRBD2 cannot be checked, as there is no DNA. Per the germline V gene, CDR1 is MGHRA and CDR2 is YSYEKL. The CDR3 length is 19 residues. CDR3 in amino acids: CASSQVPAGVMPGANVLTF.

The V call is TRBV30, the J call TRBJ2-1; TCRdb outputs TRBD1, but without DNA this stays unchecked. There are 12 residues in the CDR3. Germline assignment: CDR1 GTSNPN and CDR2 SVGIG (reference sequence). This chain's CDR3 is CAWSVRGREQFF.

CDR3 in amino acids: CASSLLYPVPLNEQFF. The rearrangement uses TRBV5-1 and TRBJ2-1. Germline V CDR1 and CDR2: SGHRS, YFSETQ. CDR3 length: 16 amino acids.

This chain links TRBV5-1 with TRBJ1-2. This CDR3 comprises 13 residues. Germline CDR1 and CDR2: SGHRS and YFSETQ. The CDR3 is CASSLGEGGGYTF.

This rearrangement joins TRBV6-5 to TRBJ2-2. The CDR3 extends over 12 amino acids. CDR1 is MNHEY, CDR2 SVGAGI, per germline. The CDR3 sequence is CASGMWAGELFF.

The chain uses TRBV9 and TRBJ1-1; TCRdb indicates TRBD1, and absent DNA this call remains unverified. Per germline, CDR1 SGDLS and CDR2 YYNGEE. This CDR3 comprises 14 residues. The CDR3 is CASSQGWTNTEAFF.

The chain has TRBV12-3 or TRBV12-4 and TRBJ2-2; without DNA, the TCRdb call of TRBD2 cannot be checked. CDR3 size: 15 residues. The CDR3 protein is CASRGAGVRVGELFF.

This sequence joins TRBV12-3 or TRBV12-4 and TRBJ1-1; the D call of TRBD1 rests on TCRdb alone, since no DNA is present to check it. This CDR3 has 15 amino acids. CDR3 region: CAIGGQGPMNTEAFF.

The J gene is TRBJ2-7, the V gene TRBV20-1; TCRdb indicates TRBD1, and absent DNA this call remains unverified. CDR3 length equals 15 residues. Germline-derived CDR1 and CDR2 are DFQATT and SNEGSKA (reference sequence). This chain's CDR3 is CSATKEGQFSYEQYF.

This chain uses TRBV10-3 with TRBJ2-7; the D call from TCRdb, TRBD2, cannot be confirmed without DNA. This CDR3 contains 13 residues. Germline V gene sequence: CDR1 ENHRY, CDR2 SYGVKD. The CDR3 sequence is CAISETPDDEQYF.

V is TRBV20-1 and J is TRBJ2-1; the TCRdb call, TRBD2, lacks DNA for checking. The CDR3 length is 15 residues. Germline lookup yields CDR1 DFQATT and CDR2 SNEGSKA (reference sequence). This chain's CDR3 is CSARLASGYYNEQFF.

The chain recombines TRBV20-1 with TRBJ1-4. The CDR3 runs to 14 residues. CDR1 is DFQATT and CDR2 is SNEGSKA in the germline V gene (reference sequence). The CDR3 reads CSASRAGPNEKLFF.

The chain uses TRBV24-1 and TRBJ2-4; TCRdb names TRBD2, which stays unverified in the absence of DNA. The CDR3 is 16 residues long. The germline CDR1 and CDR2 sequences are KGHDR and SFDVKD. The chain's CDR3 is CATSVGVSGGLDIQYF.

The rearrangement joins TRBV18 to TRBJ2-1; TCRdb lists TRBD2, though no DNA is available to test this call. The CDR3 is 16 residues long. CDR1 is KGHSH, CDR2 LQKENI, per germline. Here the CDR3 reads CASSPQGLGVYNEQFF.

This chain joins TRBV7-8 and TRBJ2-2; there is no DNA to check the TCRdb D call of TRBD2. The CDR3 covers 17 residues. Germline CDR1 reads SGHVS; CDR2 reads FQNEAQ. The CDR3 loop is CASSITSGRISTGELFF. Looking up the rest from reference TRBV7-8 and TRBJ2-2 gives the full variable domain: GAGVSQSPRYKVAKRGQDVALRCDPISGHVSLFWYQQALGQGPEFLTYFQNEAQLDKSGLPSDRFFAERPEGSVSTLKIQRTQQEDSAVYLCASSITSGRISTGELFFGEGSRLTVL.

The chain employs TRBV6-6 and TRBJ2-1; with no DNA, the TCRdb D assignment of TRBD1 cannot be verified. The CDR3 sequence is 15 residues long. Germline loops: CDR1 MNHNY, CDR2 SVGAGI (reference sequence). The CDR3 here is CASSQGLSSYNEQFF.

The CDR3: CATSRRDRGQGGYTF. The chain links TRBV15 to TRBJ1-2; TCRdb calls TRBD1, which cannot be checked without DNA. CDR1 is LNHNV and CDR2 is YYDKDF in the germline V gene (reference sequence). The CDR3 consists of 15 residues.